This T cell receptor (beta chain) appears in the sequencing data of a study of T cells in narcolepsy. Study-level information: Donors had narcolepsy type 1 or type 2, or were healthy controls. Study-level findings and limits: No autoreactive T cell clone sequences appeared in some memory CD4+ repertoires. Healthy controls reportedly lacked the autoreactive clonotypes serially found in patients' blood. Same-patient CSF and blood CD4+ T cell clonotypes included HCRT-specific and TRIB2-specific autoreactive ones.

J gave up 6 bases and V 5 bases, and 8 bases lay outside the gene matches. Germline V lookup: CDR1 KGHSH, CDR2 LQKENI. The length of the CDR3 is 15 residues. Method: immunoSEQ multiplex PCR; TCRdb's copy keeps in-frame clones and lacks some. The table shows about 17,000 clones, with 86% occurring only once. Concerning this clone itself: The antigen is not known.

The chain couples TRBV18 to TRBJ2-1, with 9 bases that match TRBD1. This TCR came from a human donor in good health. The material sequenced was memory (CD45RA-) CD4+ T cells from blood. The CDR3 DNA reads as TGTGCCAGCTCAACTACAGGGGGCTACCTCAATGAGCAGTTCTTC. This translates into CASSTTGGYLNEQFF.